The present T cell receptor beta chain was sequenced within a study of human T cells and chemical hapten exposure. Overall study: Donors were sensitized with 2% DPC on the upper inner arm. Findings and caveats of the study: With DPC sensitization, TCRs exceeding 1 in 1000 frequency showed no change.

This CDR3 has 14 amino acids. V gave up 7 bases and J gave up 4 bases; unmatched junction bases: 8. In germline, CDR1 is ENHRY, CDR2 SYGVKD. Time point reported: patch test 1, 2 weeks after DPC sensitization. As to treatment: therapeutic diphenylcyclopropenone sensitization with weekly scalp DPC. Each donor was an alopecia patient between 18 and 70 years of age who qualified for DPC. TCRdb reprocessed the RACE reads with MiXCR, giving one entry per CDR3 protein. Here the sample spans 340,000 or so distinct CDR3 sequences, about 7% being singletons. This clonotype has a handful of counts. Its antigen is not identified.

The sequenced sample was whole blood, obtained in connection with sensitization to the hapten diphenylcyclopropenone (DPC). The sequence was obtained from a woman younger than 30 with alopecia areata. Some clones in this sample may be carry-over from other donors' samples. V is TRBV10-3 and J is TRBJ1-2; TRBD1 aligns across 8 bases. Written as DNA, the CDR3 is TGTGCCATCATGGAAACAGGGGGTATCTATGGCTACACCTTC. Its protein is CAIMETGGIYGYTF.